The TCR beta chain under discussion was sequenced for a study of identical twins. This clonotype was seen more than once but under ten times. V was shortened by 1 base and J by 3 bases, with 16 bases between the two germline ends. The CDR3 has 16 residues. Germline assignment: CDR1 LNHDA and CDR2 SQIVND (reference sequence). MiXCR was run by TCRdb on the 5' RACE reads, yielding one entry per CDR3 protein. The sample shows 310,000 or so distinct CDR3 sequences, approximately 8.5% of them seen only once. These data are also associated with another study on yellow fever vaccine responses in identical twins.

Source material: memory (CD45RO+) T cells sorted from blood. This clonotype was obtained from a woman aged 18-29 years in good health. The V gene is TRBV19, the J gene TRBJ2-7, with a tentative D call TRBD1 (5 bases). CDR3 protein: CASSIGGGQGNYEQYF. The CDR3 DNA reads as TGTGCCAGTAGTATAGGTGGTGGGCAGGGAAACTACGAGCAGTACTTC. Full variable domain (rest looked up from reference TRBV19 and TRBJ2-7): DGGITQSPKYLFRKEGQNVTLSCEQNLNHDAMYWYRQDPGQGLRLIYYSQIVNDFQKGDIAEGYSVSREKKESFPLTVTSAQKNPTAFYLCASSIGGGQGNYEQYFGPGTRLTVT.